This paragraph covers one TCR beta chain sequence. Its cognate antigen is unknown. This may come from a read error, since a much larger clone is one base off. Looked up from germline, CDR1 is LGHDT and CDR2 is YNNKEL (reference sequence). V trimming: 11 bases; J trimming: 5 bases; junction bases outside the gene matches: 14. This CDR3 is 15 amino acids long. Researchers took RNA transcripts and amplified the TCR beta CDR3 regions from them. In the first-round RT-PCR of the TCR CDR3, the HTBI primer set was used. A single record per CDR3 protein comes from TCRdb applying MiXCR to the multiplex PCR reads. The table includes approximately 600,000 distinct CDR3 sequences, 14% detected once. The entry originates in a study of T cells in Graves' hyperthyroidism and ophthalmopathy. Findings of the study overall: Researchers report that a 13 V-J model separated ophthalmopathy from stable hyperthyroidism.

The cohort's ophthalmopathy patients, a group with duration under 3 months, had a Clinical Activity Score of at least 3 and a NOSPECS grade of at least 4. Patients with uncontrolled infections, other autoimmune diseases, pregnancy or lactation were excluded. This sequence originates from a woman aged 18-30 years with Graves' ophthalmopathy. The chain couples TRBV3-1 to TRBJ2-1; 8 bases fit TRBD2. Sample: blood. The CDR3 loop is CAGNAGWGLDNEQFF. The CDR3 nucleotides read TGTGCCGGCAACGCGGGGTGGGGACTAGACAATGAGCAGTTCTTC.